This entry lists 5 T cell receptor beta chains sequenced from one sample in a study of blood T cell repertoires in COVID-19. Only in-frame clones appear in the TCRdb table, and some are missing; sequencing was by immunoSEQ multiplex PCR. The sample comprises approximately 280,000 clones, around 87% of which are singletons, and around 2.1% rests with the top ten. Sequenced input: peripheral blood. These receptor sequences come from a woman in her 30s who had recovered from COVID-19.

The chain couples TRBV5-1 to TRBJ2-7; TRBD2 matches 10 bases. V shed 2 bases, J shed 4 bases, and the junction held 6 bases outside the gene matches. Germline-derived CDR1 and CDR2 are SGHRS and YFSETQ. The CDR3 is made up of 15 amino acids. The CDR3 region has the DNA TGCGCCAGCAGCTTAGCGGGGGGGCCGGGGTACGAGCAGTACTTC. This translates into CASSLAGGPGYEQYF.

The V and J genes are TRBV7-9 and TRBJ1-1; possible D gene TRBD1, 6 bases. With 5 bases removed from V and 8 bases from J, the gap between germline ends came to 15 bases. Germline lookup yields CDR1 SEHNR and CDR2 FQNEAQ (reference sequence). The CDR3 covers 13 residues. CDR3 region: CASSVLQGSEAFF. CDR3 in DNA: TGTGCCAGCAGCGTACTACAGGGTTCGGAAGCTTTCTTT.

This clone was seen a handful of times. J is TRBJ2-7 and V is TRBV5-1; D possibly corresponds to TRBD1 (5 bases). V was clipped by 0 bases and J by 5 bases, with 9 bases between them. The germline gives CDR1 SGHRS, CDR2 YFSETQ. CDR3 length equals 13 residues. The CDR3, as DNA: TGCGCCAGCAGCTTGGGCGACAGTGACGAGCAGTACTTC. Translation gives CASSLGDSDEQYF.

The gene calls are TRBV7-8 and TRBJ2-5; 10 positions agree with TRBD1. The V and J ends lost 8 bases and 5 bases, in that order; junction bases with no gene match: 14. Germline assignment: CDR1 SGHVS and CDR2 FQNEAQ. The CDR3 covers 16 residues. CDR3 sequence: CASYTHDRGRLETQYF. The CDR3 DNA reads as TGTGCCAGCTATACCCACGACAGGGGGCGCTTGGAGACCCAGTACTTC.

V is TRBV11-2 and J is TRBJ2-5, with 7 bases fitting TRBD1. V shed 5 bases, J shed 2 bases, and the junction held 8 bases outside the gene matches. CDR1 and CDR2 from the germline V gene are SGHAT and FQNNGV. The CDR3 sequence is 15 residues long. CDR3 sequence reads: CASSQTQGRQETQYF. The CDR3 coding sequence is TGTGCCAGCAGCCAAACACAGGGGCGGCAAGAGACCCAGTACTTC.